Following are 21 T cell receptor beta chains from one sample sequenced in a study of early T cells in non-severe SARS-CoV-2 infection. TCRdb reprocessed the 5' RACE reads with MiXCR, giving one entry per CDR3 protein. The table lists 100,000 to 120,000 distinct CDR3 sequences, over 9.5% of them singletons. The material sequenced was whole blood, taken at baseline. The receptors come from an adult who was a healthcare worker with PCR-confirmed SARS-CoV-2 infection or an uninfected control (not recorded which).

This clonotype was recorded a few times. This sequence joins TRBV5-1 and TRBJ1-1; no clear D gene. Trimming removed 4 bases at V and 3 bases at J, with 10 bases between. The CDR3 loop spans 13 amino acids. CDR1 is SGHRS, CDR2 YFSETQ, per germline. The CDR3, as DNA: TGCGCCAGCAGCCTGGTAGCGGACACTGAAGCTTTCTTT. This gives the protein CASSLVADTEAFF.

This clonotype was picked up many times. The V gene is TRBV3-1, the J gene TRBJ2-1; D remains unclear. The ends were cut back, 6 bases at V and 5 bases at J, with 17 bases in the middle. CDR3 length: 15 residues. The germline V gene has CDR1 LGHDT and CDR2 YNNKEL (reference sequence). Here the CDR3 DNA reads TGTGCCAGCAGTCAAACTTTATCCCGGGACAATGAGCAGTTCTTC. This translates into CASSQTLSRDNEQFF.

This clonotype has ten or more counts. CDR3 DNA: TGTGCCAGCAGCTTGGGGTCGACTTACGAGCAGTACTTC. Its translation: CASSLGSTYEQYF. The rearrangement uses TRBV5-4 and TRBJ2-7, with D uncertain. Germline V gives CDR1 SGHNT, CDR2 YYREEE (reference sequence). Between the trimmed V and J ends, which lost 0 bases and 4 bases, there was a span of 8 bases. This CDR3 comprises 13 residues.

CDR3 region: CSVDRVRSEAFF. The CDR3 coding sequence is TGCAGCGTTGATCGGGTTAGGTCTGAAGCTTTCTTT. The genes are TRBV29-1 and TRBJ1-1; unclear D gene. CDR3 size: 12 residues. Trimming cost V 3 bases and J 6 bases, with 11 bases left between them. Germline assignment: CDR1 SQVTM and CDR2 ANQGSEA.

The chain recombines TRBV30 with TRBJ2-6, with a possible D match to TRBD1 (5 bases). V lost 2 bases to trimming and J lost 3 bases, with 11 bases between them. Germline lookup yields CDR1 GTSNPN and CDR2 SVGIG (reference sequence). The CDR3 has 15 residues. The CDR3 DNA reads TGTGCCTGGAGTCAGGGCCTGGTTGGGGCCAACGTCCTGACTTTC. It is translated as CAWSQGLVGANVLTF. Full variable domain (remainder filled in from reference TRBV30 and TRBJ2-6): SQTIHQWPATLVQPVGSPLSLECTVEGTSNPNLYWYRQAAGRGLQLLFYSVGIGQISSEVPQNLSASRPQDRQFILSSKKLLLSDSGFYLCAWSQGLVGANVLTFGAGSRLTVL.

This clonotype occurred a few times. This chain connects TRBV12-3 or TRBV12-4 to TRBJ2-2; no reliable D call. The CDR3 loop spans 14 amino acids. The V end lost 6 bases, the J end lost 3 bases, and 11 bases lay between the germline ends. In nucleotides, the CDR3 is TGTGCCAGCAGGCGCTTCGGATACACCGGGGAGCTGTTTTTT. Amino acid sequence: CASRRFGYTGELFF.

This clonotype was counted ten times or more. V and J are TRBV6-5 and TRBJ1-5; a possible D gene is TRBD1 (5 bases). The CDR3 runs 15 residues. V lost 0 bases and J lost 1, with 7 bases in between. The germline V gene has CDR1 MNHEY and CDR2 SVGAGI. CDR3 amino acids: CASSYSAGSNQPQHF. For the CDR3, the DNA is TGTGCCAGCAGTTACTCGGCAGGGAGCAATCAGCCCCAGCATTTT.

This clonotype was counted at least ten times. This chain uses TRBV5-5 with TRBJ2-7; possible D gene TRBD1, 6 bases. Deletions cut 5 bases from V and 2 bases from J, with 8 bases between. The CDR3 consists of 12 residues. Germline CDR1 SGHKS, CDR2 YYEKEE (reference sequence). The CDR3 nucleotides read TGTGCCAGCAGACAGGGAGCCTACGAGCAGTACTTC. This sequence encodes CASRQGAYEQYF.

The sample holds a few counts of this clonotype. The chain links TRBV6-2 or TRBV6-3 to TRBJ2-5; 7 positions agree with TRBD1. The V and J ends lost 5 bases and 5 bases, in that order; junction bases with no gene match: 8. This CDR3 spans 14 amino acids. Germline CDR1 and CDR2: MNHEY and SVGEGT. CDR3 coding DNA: TGTGCCAGCAGTCCTCGAGGGGGCTCTGAGACCCAGTACTTC. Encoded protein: CASSPRGGSETQYF.

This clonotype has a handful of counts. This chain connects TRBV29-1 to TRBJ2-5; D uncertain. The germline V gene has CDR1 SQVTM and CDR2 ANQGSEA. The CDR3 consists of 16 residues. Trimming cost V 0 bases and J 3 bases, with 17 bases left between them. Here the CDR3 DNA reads TGCAGCGTTGAAGATTGGGTTGACGGAGCAGAAGAGACCCAGTACTTC. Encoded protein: CSVEDWVDGAEETQYF.

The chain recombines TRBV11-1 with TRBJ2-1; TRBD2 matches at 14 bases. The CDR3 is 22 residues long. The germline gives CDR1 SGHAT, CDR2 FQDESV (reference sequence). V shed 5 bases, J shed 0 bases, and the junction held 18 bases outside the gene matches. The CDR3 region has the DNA TGTGCCAGCAGCCCTGACCCCGGACTAGCGGGGGGCCCACTGTTCTCCTACAATGAGCAGTTCTTC. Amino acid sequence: CASSPDPGLAGGPLFSYNEQFF.

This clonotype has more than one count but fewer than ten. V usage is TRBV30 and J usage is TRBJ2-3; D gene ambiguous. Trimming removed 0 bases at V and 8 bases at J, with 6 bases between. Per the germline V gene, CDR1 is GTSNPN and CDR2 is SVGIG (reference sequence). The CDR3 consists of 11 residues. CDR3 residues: CAWSVKGTQYF. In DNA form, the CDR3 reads TGTGCCTGGAGTGTAAAGGGTACGCAGTATTTT. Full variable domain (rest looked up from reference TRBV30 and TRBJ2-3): SQTIHQWPATLVQPVGSPLSLECTVEGTSNPNLYWYRQAAGRGLQLLFYSVGIGQISSEVPQNLSASRPQDRQFILSSKKLLLSDSGFYLCAWSVKGTQYFGPGTRLTVL.

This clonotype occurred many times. The CDR3 sequence: CASKPQGYTEAFF. The DNA of the CDR3 is TGTGCCAGCAAACCACAGGGGTACACTGAAGCTTTCTTT. V gene TRBV6-6 combines with J gene TRBJ1-1, with TRBD1 identical over 7 bases. The CDR3 runs to 13 residues. V shed 7 bases, J shed 3 bases, and the junction held 5 bases outside the gene matches. Germline V gene data show CDR1 as MNHNY and CDR2 as SVGAGI (reference sequence).

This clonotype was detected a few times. CDR3 nucleotide sequence: TGCAGCGTTGAAATGACAGTGAACACTGAAGCTTTCTTT. Encoded protein: CSVEMTVNTEAFF. The V gene is TRBV29-1, the J gene TRBJ1-1; a weak D match, TRBD1 (5 bases). Germline values: CDR1 SQVTM, CDR2 ANQGSEA. The CDR3 length is 13 residues. Trimming shortened V by 2 bases and J by 0 bases, and 7 bases separated the two germline ends.

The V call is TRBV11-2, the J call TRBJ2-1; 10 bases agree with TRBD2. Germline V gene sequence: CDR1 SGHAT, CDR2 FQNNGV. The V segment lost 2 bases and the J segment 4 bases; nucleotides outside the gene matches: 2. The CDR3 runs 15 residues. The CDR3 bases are TGTGCCAGCAGCTTACTAGCGGGGGTTTACAATGAGCAGTTCTTC. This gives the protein CASSLLAGVYNEQFF. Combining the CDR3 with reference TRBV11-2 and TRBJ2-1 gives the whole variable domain EAGVAQSPRYKIIEKRQSVAFWCNPISGHATLYWYQQILGQGPKLLIQFQNNGVVDDSQLPKDRFSAERLKGVDSTLKIQPAKLEDSAVYLCASSLLAGVYNEQFFGPGTRLTVL.

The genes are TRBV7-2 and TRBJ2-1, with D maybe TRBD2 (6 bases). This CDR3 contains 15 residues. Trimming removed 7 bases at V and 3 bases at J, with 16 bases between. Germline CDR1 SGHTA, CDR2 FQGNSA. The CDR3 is CASTLAEDYYNEQFF. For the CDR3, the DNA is TGTGCCAGCACCCTCGCGGAGGACTACTACAATGAGCAGTTCTTC.

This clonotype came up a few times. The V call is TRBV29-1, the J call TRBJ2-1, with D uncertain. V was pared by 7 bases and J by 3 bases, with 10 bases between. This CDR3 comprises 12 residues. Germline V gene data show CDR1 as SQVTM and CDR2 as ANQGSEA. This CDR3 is CSGSRVYNEQFF. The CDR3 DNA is TGCAGCGGCTCTAGGGTCTACAATGAGCAGTTCTTC.

CDR3 nucleotide sequence: TGTGCCAGCAGTTTAGACTCCAGGGGGGAGACCCAGTACTTC. Its protein is CASSLDSRGETQYF. This chain links TRBV12-3 or TRBV12-4 with TRBJ2-5; 7 nucleotides line up with TRBD1. CDR3 size: 14 residues. V gave up 1 base and J gave up 5 bases; unmatched junction bases: 4.

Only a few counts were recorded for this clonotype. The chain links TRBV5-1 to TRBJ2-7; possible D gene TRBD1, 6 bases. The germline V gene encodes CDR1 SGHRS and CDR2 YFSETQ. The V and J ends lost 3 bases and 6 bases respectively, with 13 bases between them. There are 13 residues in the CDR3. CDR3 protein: CASSSTGMGEQYF. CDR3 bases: TGCGCCAGCAGCTCAACAGGGATGGGCGAGCAGTACTTC.

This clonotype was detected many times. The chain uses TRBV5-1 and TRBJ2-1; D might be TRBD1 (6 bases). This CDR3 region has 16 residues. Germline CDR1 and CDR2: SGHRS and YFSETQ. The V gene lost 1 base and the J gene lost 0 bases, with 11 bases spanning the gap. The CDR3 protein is CASSLTGTSSYNEQFF. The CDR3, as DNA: TGCGCCAGCAGCTTGACAGGGACAAGCTCCTACAATGAGCAGTTCTTC.

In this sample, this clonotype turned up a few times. CDR3 region: CASRSHPGGIMNTEAFF. The DNA for the CDR3 is TGTGCCAGCAGGTCACACCCGGGTGGGATTATGAACACTGAAGCTTTCTTT. The V gene is TRBV12-3 or TRBV12-4, the J gene TRBJ1-1; D call uncertain. V shed 6 bases and J shed 0 bases, with 20 bases lying between them. The CDR3 runs 17 residues.